This TCR beta chain emerged from a study of blood T cells in healthy people across ages. Study details: The capture of about one barcoded beta molecule per two T cells was achieved by template switching.

Through a sample-barcoded 5' primer and a J-beta primer mix, a second PCR was run for roughly 6 to 12 cycles. Using its own MiXCR run on the 5' RACE reads, TCRdb lists one record per CDR3 protein. The table shows approximately 940,000 distinct CDR3 sequences, with around 48% occurring only once. Study-level points and caveats: The recorded TCR beta diversity per million T cells decreased in a roughly linear manner with age. Compared with aged donors, long-lived donors showed fewer expanded clones, suggesting selection.

V lost 3 bases and J lost 2; bases outside the gene matches: 2. This CDR3 region has 14 residues. Germline V gene lookup returns CDR1 SGDLS and CDR2 YYNGEE. Concerning this clonotype: What it recognizes is unknown.

The source of this sequence is a man aged 30-40 years in good health. The V gene is TRBV9, the J gene TRBJ2-1, with 7 positions matching TRBD2. The sequencing input was blood. The CDR3 is CASSASGAYNEQFF. CDR3 nucleotides: TGTGCCAGCAGCGCCAGCGGGGCCTACAATGAGCAGTTCTTC. Using reference TRBV9 and TRBJ2-1 for the parts outside the CDR3, the full variable domain is DSGVTQTPKHLITATGQRVTLRCSPRSGDLSVYWYQQSLDQGLQFLIQYYNGEERAKGNILERFSAQQFPDLHSELNLSSLELGDSALYFCASSASGAYNEQFFGPGTRLTVL.